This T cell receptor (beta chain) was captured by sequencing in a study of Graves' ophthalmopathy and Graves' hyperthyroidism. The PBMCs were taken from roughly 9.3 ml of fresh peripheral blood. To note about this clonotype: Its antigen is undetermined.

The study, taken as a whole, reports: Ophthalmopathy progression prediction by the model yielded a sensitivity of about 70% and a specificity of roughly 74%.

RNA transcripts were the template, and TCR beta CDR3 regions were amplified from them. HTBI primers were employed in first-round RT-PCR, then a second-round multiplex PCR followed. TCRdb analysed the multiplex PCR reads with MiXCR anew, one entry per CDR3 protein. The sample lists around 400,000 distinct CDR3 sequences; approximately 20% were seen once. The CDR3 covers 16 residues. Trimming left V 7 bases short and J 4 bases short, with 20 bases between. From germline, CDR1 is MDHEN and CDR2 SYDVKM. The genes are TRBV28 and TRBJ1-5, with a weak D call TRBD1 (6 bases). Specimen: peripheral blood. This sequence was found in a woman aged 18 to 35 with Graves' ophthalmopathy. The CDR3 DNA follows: TGTGCCAGCACCGAAGGGGGGGCGATGGGGAATCAGCCCCAGCATTTT. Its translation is CASTEGGAMGNQPQHF.